This T cell receptor beta chain was identified during a study of shared T cell receptors in the human thymus. CDR3 size: 18 residues. Assay used: immunoSEQ multiplex PCR; TCRdb lists only in-frame clones, some missing. The sample includes roughly 550,000 clones, around 78% of them seen just once. The same data also contributed to another study, on human thymus T cells. That study reports: In corrective heart surgery, resections were taken, and these provided the thymus tissue. What appeared biased in thymic and blood repertoires was the usage of V and J genes. There were highly overlapping thymic repertoires among unrelated individuals, as related research reported.

The specimen sequenced was thymocytes. This receptor was obtained from a boy younger than two with a congenital heart defect. V is TRBV21-1 and J is TRBJ1-5; TRBD1, the table's D call, lacks a check against the DNA. TRBV21-1 is classified as a pseudogene. The CDR3 reads CASSKALAGQGSNQPQHF. In DNA, the CDR3 is TGTGCCAGCAGCAAAGCGCTCGCGGGACAGGGAAGCAATCAGCCCCAGCATTTT.